This T cell receptor beta chain was captured by sequencing in a study of blood T cell repertoires in COVID-19. Across the whole study: T cells, B-cell-depleted T cells, or PBMCs supplied cDNA or gDNA.

The authors' processing: Estimation of nucleated cell counts was performed using reference gene primer amplification. The method was immunoSEQ multiplex PCR; TCRdb's version includes in-frame clones alone and lacks a portion of them. The DNA was the basis for D and trimming; V, J and clone size are from that table. The table records some 99,000 clones, nearly 85% of them present only once. Germline V gene data show CDR1 as LGHDT and CDR2 as YNNKEL (reference sequence). CDR3 length equals 16 residues. The J segment lost 3 bases and the V segment lost 11 bases, leaving 11 bases of the junction unmatched.

The receptor comes from a woman between 45 and 60 years old with acute or convalescent COVID-19. The rearrangement uses TRBV3-1 (or the pseudogene TRBV3-2) and TRBJ1-6; 9 bases are shared with TRBD1. Sequencing was performed on peripheral blood. The CDR3: CASRGTTGGYNSPLHF. The CDR3 bases are TGTGCCTCTCGGGGTACGACAGGGGGCTATAATTCACCCCTCCACTTT.